One and the same sample provided the 23 T cell receptor beta chains below, sequenced in a study of T cell repertoires in cytomegalovirus infection. TCRdb itself ran the reads through MiXCR, one entry per CDR3 protein. Of some 440,000 distinct CDR3 sequences in the sample, roughly 31% were seen once. The sample was PBMCs. Receptor source: a human donor in good health (CMV status not recorded). Some clones in this sample may be carry-over from other donors' samples.

This clonotype was observed a handful of times. The DNA of the CDR3 is TGTGCCAGCAGGCTAGGGCGCTTTAGCAATCAGCCCCAGCATTTT. Protein sequence: CASRLGRFSNQPQHF. The J gene is TRBJ1-5, the V gene TRBV6-5; D unclear. The CDR3 has 15 amino acids. Germline loops: CDR1 MNHEY, CDR2 SVGAGI. V was shortened by 6 bases and J by 0 bases, with 12 bases between the two germline ends.

As concerns this clonotype: A much larger clone is a single base away; this may be a read error. The rearrangement links TRBV7-2 to TRBJ2-1; D is unclear. This CDR3 region has 17 residues. Germline V gives CDR1 SGHTA, CDR2 FQGNSA. The chain's CDR3 is CASSLESGVSSYNEPFF. In nucleotides, the CDR3 is TGTGCCAGCAGCTTAGAATCTGGGGTTAGCTCCTACAATGAGCCGTTCTTC.

This clonotype was counted many times. The chain recombines TRBV11-2 with TRBJ2-2, with a tentative D call TRBD2 (5 bases). Trimming removed 5 bases from V and 4 bases from J, with 14 bases in between. The CDR3 runs to 15 residues. The germline CDR1 and CDR2 sequences are SGHAT and FQNNGV. In nucleotides, the CDR3 is TGTGCCAGCAGCCCAGACTATCTAGGCACCGGGGAGCTGTTTTTT. Translation: CASSPDYLGTGELFF.

This clonotype came up many times. The rearrangement joins TRBV7-2 to TRBJ1-1; D is undetermined. The CDR3 has 15 amino acids. Per germline, CDR1 SGHTA and CDR2 FQGNSA. The V gene lost 2 bases and the J gene lost 0 bases, with 10 bases spanning the gap. The CDR3 sequence: CASSLLQYMNTEAFF. The CDR3 bases are TGTGCCAGCAGCTTATTACAGTATATGAACACTGAAGCTTTCTTT.

The chain joins TRBV5-1 to TRBJ1-2; TRBD1 matches 8 bases. The V segment lost 0 bases and the J segment 3 bases; nucleotides outside the gene matches: 7. This CDR3 spans 16 amino acids. Germline CDR1 and CDR2: SGHRS and YFSETQ. The CDR3 DNA reads as TGCGCCAGCAGCTTGGGCGGAGGGACAGGATACTATGGCTACACCTTC. Its protein is CASSLGGGTGYYGYTF.

The chain's CDR3 is CASSSRGSGGSSYEQYF. CDR3 nucleotides: TGTGCCAGCAGCTCCCGTGGGTCCGGGGGGTCCTCCTACGAGCAGTACTTC. This sequence joins TRBV11-2 and TRBJ2-7; 7 bases are shared with TRBD2. The CDR3 spans 17 residues. Germline CDR1 SGHAT, CDR2 FQNNGV. V trimming: 4 bases; J trimming: 0 bases; junction bases outside the gene matches: 12.

This clonotype was seen repeatedly, ten times or more. The rearrangement joins TRBV6-2 or TRBV6-3 to TRBJ1-5; TRBD1 matches 11 bases. The ends lost 4 bases at V and 6 bases at J; junction bases unmatched: 8. The V gene's germline CDR1 is MNHEY and CDR2 SVGEGT. The CDR3 has 16 amino acids. The CDR3 loop is CASSWSGTGGIQPQHF. The CDR3 DNA reads as TGTGCCAGCAGTTGGTCCGGGACAGGGGGTATTCAGCCCCAGCATTTT.

The chain is built from TRBV30 and TRBJ2-7, with D tentatively TRBD1 (5 bases). The CDR3 extends over 12 amino acids. Germline V gene data show CDR1 as GTSNPN and CDR2 as SVGIG (reference sequence). Trimming left V 0 bases short and J 6 bases short, with 9 bases between. The CDR3 sequence is CAWSVSQGEQYF. The CDR3 DNA is TGTGCCTGGAGTGTGTCCCAGGGCGAGCAGTACTTC.

The table lists this clonotype with a few counts. J is TRBJ2-1 and V is TRBV12-3 or TRBV12-4; D may be TRBD1 or TRBD2 (5 bases each). Trimming cost V 3 bases and J 7 bases, with 10 bases left between them. The CDR3 covers 13 residues. The CDR3 is CASSFGTRNEQFF. In DNA, the CDR3 is TGTGCCAGCAGTTTCGGGACGCGGAATGAGCAGTTCTTC.

With regard to this clonotype: The conserved final phenylalanine or tryptophan is absent from the CDR3, which likely points to a read error. This rearrangement joins TRBV6-1 to TRBJ2-7; 9 nucleotides agree with TRBD1. The germline V gene has CDR1 MNHNS and CDR2 SASEGT. V was clipped by 3 bases and J by 2 bases; unmatched bases: 8. This CDR3 spans 16 amino acids. The CDR3 DNA follows: TGTGCCAGCAGTGAGCCGCGGACAGGGGACCCCTACGAGCAGTACTTA. Protein product: CASSEPRTGDPYEQYL.

The J gene is TRBJ2-7, the V gene TRBV11-2; D is perhaps TRBD2 (6 bases). The ends were cut back, 5 bases at V and 2 bases at J, with 16 bases in the middle. The CDR3 runs 15 residues. CDR1 is SGHAT and CDR2 is FQNNGV in the germline V gene. The CDR3 here is CASSPTGGSPYEQYF. DNA for the CDR3: TGTGCCAGCAGCCCGACCGGGGGATCACCCTACGAGCAGTACTTC.

This clonotype turned up a few times. V usage is TRBV6-1 and J usage is TRBJ1-5; weak D call: TRBD1 (6 bases). This CDR3 has 14 residues. V lost 6 bases and J 7 bases, leaving 16 bases between the germline ends. Germline V gene data show CDR1 as MNHNS and CDR2 as SASEGT. In DNA form, the CDR3 reads TGTGCCAGCAGGGGGACAAGGTCGTACCAGCCCCAGCATTTT. The encoded protein is CASRGTRSYQPQHF.

The chain carries TRBV11-2 and TRBJ1-2; 7 bases align to TRBD1. The germline V gene has CDR1 SGHAT and CDR2 FQNNGV. The CDR3 totals 13 residues. Germline trimming cut 9 bases from V and 10 bases from J; bases unmatched to any gene: 14. CDR3 sequence: CARRPGQTEVYTF. CDR3 DNA sequence: TGTGCCAGAAGACCGGGACAGACAGAAGTCTACACCTTC.

This clonotype has a count of ten or more. The gene calls are TRBV7-9 and TRBJ2-7; D is uncertain. The CDR3 has 11 amino acids. The V and J ends lost 8 bases and 5 bases respectively, with 10 bases between them. The V gene's germline CDR1 is SEHNR and CDR2 FQNEAQ (reference sequence). The chain's CDR3 is CASGVSDEQYF. The CDR3 bases are TGTGCCAGCGGAGTTTCGGACGAGCAGTACTTC.

This clonotype showed up many times. The V gene is TRBV7-2, the J gene TRBJ2-3; 8 nucleotides align to TRBD2. CDR3 length: 14 residues. The germline V gene has CDR1 SGHTA and CDR2 FQGNSA. With 2 bases clipped from V and 7 bases from J, the junction kept 5 bases outside the gene matches. This chain's CDR3 is CASSLNGGANTQYF. The CDR3 bases are TGTGCCAGCAGCTTAAACGGGGGGGCGAATACGCAGTATTTT.

The chain uses TRBV6-1 and TRBJ2-2; 13 positions match TRBD2. The CDR3 sequence is 16 residues long. Unmatched junction bases numbered 8, after V lost 7 bases and J lost 6 bases. CDR1 is MNHNS and CDR2 is SASEGT in the germline V gene. Here the CDR3 reads CASTLTSGGASGELFF. CDR3 coding DNA: TGTGCCAGCACCCTTACTAGCGGGGGGGCCTCCGGGGAGCTGTTTTTT.

Worth noting for this clonotype: At one boundary the junction diverges from the germline segment, which might be a read error. The V gene is TRBV28, the J gene TRBJ2-5, with 8 bases fitting TRBD2. CDR1 is MDHEN, CDR2 SYDVKM, per germline. The length of the CDR3 is 16 residues. CDR3: CASSLWASGPQVTKYF. The CDR3 region has the DNA TGTGCAAGCAGTTTATGGGCTAGCGGGCCCCAAGTGACCAAGTACTTC. Filled out from reference TRBV28 and TRBJ2-5, the complete variable domain reads DVKVTQSSRYLVKRTGEKVFLECVQDMDHENMFWYRQDPGLGLRLIYFSYDVKMKEKGDIPEGYSVSREKKERFSLILESASTNQTSMYLCASSLWASGPQVTKYFGPGTRLLVL.

V usage is TRBV5-1 and J usage is TRBJ2-3, with D tentatively TRBD2 (6 bases). This CDR3 is built from 13 residues. CDR1 and CDR2 (germline): SGHRS, YFSETQ. Trimming removed 4 bases at V and 8 bases at J, with 14 bases between. The CDR3 nucleotides are TGCGCCAGCAGCCGGGACTCCCAAGGTACGCAGTATTTT. This sequence encodes CASSRDSQGTQYF.

The chain carries TRBV20-1 and TRBJ2-7, with 9 bases aligning to TRBD1. Germline CDR1 and CDR2: DFQATT and SNEGSKA (reference sequence). The CDR3 sequence is 14 residues long. With 6 bases clipped from V and 2 bases from J, the junction kept 8 bases outside the gene matches. The CDR3 reads CSAPPGQGPYEQYF. The CDR3 bases are TGCAGTGCCCCACCGGGACAGGGCCCCTACGAGCAGTACTTC.

The chain has TRBV5-6 and TRBJ2-7; no clear D gene. This CDR3 is 13 amino acids long. V lost 10 bases to trimming and J lost 1 base, with 15 bases between them. In germline, CDR1 is SGHDT, CDR2 YYEEEE. CDR3 bases: TGTGCCTCCCACACGTGGGCTTCCTACGAGCAGTACTTC. This sequence encodes CASHTWASYEQYF.

This clonotype was picked up many times. This chain's CDR3 is CASSLEIRSGGGTDTQYF. CDR3 nucleotide sequence: TGTGCCAGCAGCTTAGAGATCAGAAGCGGGGGTGGCACAGATACGCAGTATTTT. The chain combines TRBV7-2 with TRBJ2-3; 8 bases fit TRBD2. This CDR3 region has 18 residues. Trimming at V came to 1 base and at J to 1 base, leaving 10 bases not matched to a gene. CDR1 is SGHTA, CDR2 FQGNSA, per germline. The full variable domain, with the rest looked up from reference TRBV7-2 and TRBJ2-3, is GAGVSQSPSNKVTEKGKDVELRCDPISGHTALYWYRQSLGQGLEFLIYFQGNSAPDKSGLPSDRFSAERTGGSVSTLTIQRTQQEDSAVYLCASSLEIRSGGGTDTQYFGPGTRLTVL.

As regards this clonotype: The final CDR3 position lacks the conserved phenylalanine or tryptophan, pointing to a likely read error. The limits of the CDR3 on the DNA are not certain, so only TCRdb's listed CDR3 is given. The chain links TRBV29-1 to TRBJ2-5; the table names TRBD1, a call not compared with the DNA. Both ends counted, the CDR3 spans 12 residues. Per germline, CDR1 SQVTM and CDR2 ANQGSEA. CDR3: CSAVAGQETHYL.

In its sample, this clonotype was seen a few times. The rearrangement uses TRBV12-3 or TRBV12-4 and TRBJ2-5; no firm D call. V lost 3 bases and J 2 bases, leaving 10 bases between the germline ends. The CDR3 covers 14 residues. The CDR3 protein is CASSFRHGQETQYF. CDR3 bases: TGTGCCAGCAGTTTCAGACACGGACAAGAGACCCAGTACTTC.